Shown below are 8 T cell receptor beta chains from a single sample sequenced in a study of blood T cell repertoires in COVID-19. Clones were read by immunoSEQ multiplex PCR, and TCRdb kept only the in-frame ones, dropping some. The table lists 45,000 to 65,000 clones, around 89% of them singletons, with around 20% in the top ten. Sample: peripheral blood. These receptors came from a human donor in a cohort sampled during active COVID-19.

CDR3 coding DNA: TGTGCCAGCAGCTTCAGTTATTTGGCAGCGCCGAACGGGGAGACCCAGTACTTC. Amino acid sequence: CASSFSYLAAPNGETQYF. This chain uses TRBV11-2 with TRBJ2-5; no clear D. Germline V CDR1 and CDR2: SGHAT, FQNNGV. This CDR3 region has 18 residues. V was pared by 3 bases and J by 5 bases, with 25 bases between. The whole variable domain, filled in from reference TRBV11-2 and TRBJ2-5, reads EAGVAQSPRYKIIEKRQSVAFWCNPISGHATLYWYQQILGQGPKLLIQFQNNGVVDDSQLPKDRFSAERLKGVDSTLKIQPAKLEDSAVYLCASSFSYLAAPNGETQYFGPGTRLLVL.

This clone was picked up one time. The rearrangement joins TRBV7-2 to TRBJ1-4; 9 bases fit TRBD1. CDR1 is SGHTA, CDR2 FQGNSA, per germline. The junction had 2 bases not matched to a gene; V was cut back by 1 base and J by 5 bases. The CDR3 extends over 15 amino acids. CDR3 in amino acids: CASSLVGTGNEKLFF. The DNA of the CDR3 is TGTGCCAGCAGCTTAGTTGGGACAGGGAATGAAAAACTGTTTTTT.

This clone was observed a few times. The rearrangement joins TRBV2 to TRBJ1-2, with TRBD1 matching over 8 bases. CDR1 and CDR2 from the germline V gene are SNHLY and FYNNEI. This CDR3 spans 14 amino acids. V shed 6 bases, J shed 2 bases, and the junction held 5 bases outside the gene matches. The CDR3 sequence: CASRATGANYGYTF. CDR3 sequence (DNA): TGTGCCAGCAGAGCGACAGGGGCGAACTATGGCTACACCTTC. Based on the CDR3 plus reference TRBV2 and TRBJ1-2, the full variable domain is EPEVTQTPSHQVTQMGQEVILRCVPISNHLYFYWYRQILGQKVEFLVSFYNNEISEKSEIFDDQFSVERPDGSNFTLKIRSTKLEDSAMYFCASRATGANYGYTFGSGTRLTVV.

The chain recombines TRBV5-1 with TRBJ2-2, with 8 bases matching TRBD1. The CDR3 spans 15 residues. Trimming cost V 7 bases and J 2 bases; bases outside gene matches: 7. Germline V CDR1 and CDR2: SGHRS, YFSETQ. CDR3 DNA: TGCGCCAGCGGCAGACAGGGGACTAACACCGGGGAGCTGTTTTTT. Encoded protein: CASGRQGTNTGELFF.

The V gene is TRBV15, the J gene TRBJ1-6; 9 positions agree with TRBD1. Germline V gene sequence: CDR1 LNHNV, CDR2 YYDKDF (reference sequence). The CDR3 extends over 14 amino acids. Trimming at V came to 5 bases and at J to 9 bases, leaving 5 bases not matched to a gene. The CDR3 DNA reads as TGTGCCACCAGCGGACAGGGGAAGGGTTCACCCCTCCACTTT. This codes for CATSGQGKGSPLHF.

This chain joins TRBV18 and TRBJ1-2; TRBD1 agrees at 11 bases. In germline, CDR1 is KGHSH, CDR2 LQKENI. The CDR3 is made up of 17 amino acids. The V segment lost 3 bases and the J segment 4 bases; nucleotides outside the gene matches: 10. The CDR3 coding sequence is TGTGCCAGCTCACCCATTGGAATCGGACAGGGGGCCTATGGCTACACCTTC. It specifies CASSPIGIGQGAYGYTF.

CDR3 amino acids: CASSLNRPSADTQYF. The CDR3 DNA sequence: TGTGCCAGCAGCTTAAACAGACCTAGCGCAGATACGCAGTATTTT. The rearrangement joins TRBV7-2 to TRBJ2-3; the D gene is possibly TRBD2 (6 bases). The CDR3 extends over 15 amino acids. Trimming left V 2 bases short and J 4 bases short, with 13 bases between. Germline V gene sequence: CDR1 SGHTA, CDR2 FQGNSA.

This clone was counted between two and nine times. This chain connects TRBV2 to TRBJ2-7; maybe TRBD1 (6 bases). V lost 3 bases and J lost 2, with 17 bases in between. The germline gives CDR1 SNHLY, CDR2 FYNNEI. This CDR3 is 16 amino acids long. CDR3 sequence: CASSDGPGDQTYEQYF. In DNA form, the CDR3 reads TGTGCCAGCAGTGACGGGCCAGGGGACCAGACCTACGAGCAGTACTTC.